The T cell receptor beta chain described here comes from a study of cytomegalovirus exposure and HLA in healthy donors. The study, taken as a whole, reports: What a later analysis showed was that several of the most significant clusters appeared linked to common viral pathogens. Cytomegalovirus-associated TCR beta chains were listed, numbering roughly 150. TCR association rates varied by HLA locus in a later analysis, with DRB1 highest and HLA-C lowest. Analysis performed later showed TCR beta chains linked to HLA being more clonally expanded than equally common others.

PCR amplification relied on 60 Vbeta primers (plus 13 Jbeta primers). Here immunoSEQ multiplex PCR was the method, and the copy in TCRdb shows in-frame clones only, minus some. The table shows some 120,000 clones, with around 74% occurring only once. With regard to this clone: What it binds is not known.

The source of this sequence is a woman younger than 35 in good health and CMV-seronegative. Specimen: PBMCs.

CDR3 in DNA: TGTGCCAGCAGTCGGAACAGCCAATATGGCTACACCTTC. Amino acids: CASSRNSQYGYTF. The genes are TRBV7-9 and TRBJ1-2; no firm D call. The CDR3 is 13 residues long. In germline, CDR1 is SEHNR, CDR2 FQNEAQ (reference sequence). Deletions cut 6 bases from V and 5 bases from J, with 13 bases between.